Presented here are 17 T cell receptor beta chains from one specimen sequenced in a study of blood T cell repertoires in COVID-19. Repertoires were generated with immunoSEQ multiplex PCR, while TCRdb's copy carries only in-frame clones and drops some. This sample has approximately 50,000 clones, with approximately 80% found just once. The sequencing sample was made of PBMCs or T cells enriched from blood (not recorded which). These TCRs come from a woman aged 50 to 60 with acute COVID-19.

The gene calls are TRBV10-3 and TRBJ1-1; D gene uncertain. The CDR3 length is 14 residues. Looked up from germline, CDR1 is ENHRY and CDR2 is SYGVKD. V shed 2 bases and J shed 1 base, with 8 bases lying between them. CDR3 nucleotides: TGTGCCATCAGTGAGCTGGCTTCGAACACTGAAGCTTTCTTT. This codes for CAISELASNTEAFF.

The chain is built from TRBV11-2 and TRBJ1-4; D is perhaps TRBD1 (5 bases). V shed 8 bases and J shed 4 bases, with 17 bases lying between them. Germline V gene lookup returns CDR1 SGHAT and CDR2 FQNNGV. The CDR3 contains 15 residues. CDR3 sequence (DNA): TGTGCCAGCTCCCCTTGGGGCGTCCGTAATGAAAAACTGTTTTTT. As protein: CASSPWGVRNEKLFF.

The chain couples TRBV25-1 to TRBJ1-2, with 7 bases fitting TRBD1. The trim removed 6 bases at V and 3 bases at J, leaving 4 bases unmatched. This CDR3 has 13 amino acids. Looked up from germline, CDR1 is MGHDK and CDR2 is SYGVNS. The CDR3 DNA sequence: TGTGCCAGCAGCCCTGGACAGGACTATGGCTACACCTTC. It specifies CASSPGQDYGYTF.

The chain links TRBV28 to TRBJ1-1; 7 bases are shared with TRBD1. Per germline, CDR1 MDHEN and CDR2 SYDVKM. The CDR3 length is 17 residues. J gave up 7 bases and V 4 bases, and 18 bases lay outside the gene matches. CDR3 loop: CASSSTRQGPGKSEAFF. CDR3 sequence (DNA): TGTGCCAGCAGTTCCACCAGACAGGGACCTGGAAAGAGTGAAGCTTTCTTT.

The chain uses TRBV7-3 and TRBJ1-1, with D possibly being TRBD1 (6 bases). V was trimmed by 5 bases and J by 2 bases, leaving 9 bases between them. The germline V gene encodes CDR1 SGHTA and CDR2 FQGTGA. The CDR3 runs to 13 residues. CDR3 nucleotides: TGTGCCAGCAGCAAACAGGGTAACACTGAAGCTTTCTTT. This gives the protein CASSKQGNTEAFF.

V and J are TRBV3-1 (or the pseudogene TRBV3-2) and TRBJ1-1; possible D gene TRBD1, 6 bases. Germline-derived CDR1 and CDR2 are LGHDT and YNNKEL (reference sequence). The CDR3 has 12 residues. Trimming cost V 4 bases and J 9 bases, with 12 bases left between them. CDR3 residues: CASSPGQKQAFF. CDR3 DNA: TGTGCCAGCAGCCCCGGACAGAAGCAAGCTTTCTTT.

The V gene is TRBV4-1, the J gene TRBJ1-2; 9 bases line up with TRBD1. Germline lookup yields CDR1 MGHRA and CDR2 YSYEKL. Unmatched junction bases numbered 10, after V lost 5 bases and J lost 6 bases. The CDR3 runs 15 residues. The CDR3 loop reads CASSKPSGTGHGYTF. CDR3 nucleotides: TGCGCCAGCAGCAAGCCTTCGGGGACAGGGCATGGCTACACCTTC.

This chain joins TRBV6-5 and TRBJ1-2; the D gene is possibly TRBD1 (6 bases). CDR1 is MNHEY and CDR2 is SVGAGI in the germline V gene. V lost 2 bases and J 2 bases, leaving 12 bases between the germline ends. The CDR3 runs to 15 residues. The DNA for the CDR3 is TGTGCCAGCAGTTACGGGGGCTCTCTCAACTATGGCTACACCTTC. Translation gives CASSYGGSLNYGYTF.

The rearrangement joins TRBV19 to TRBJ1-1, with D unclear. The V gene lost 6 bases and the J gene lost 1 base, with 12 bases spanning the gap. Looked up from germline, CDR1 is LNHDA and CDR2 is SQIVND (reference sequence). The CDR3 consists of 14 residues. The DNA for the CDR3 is TGTGCCAGTAGCACCATGGGCCGGAACACTGAAGCTTTCTTT. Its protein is CASSTMGRNTEAFF.

The CDR3 is CSVESPGHNSYEQYF. Written as DNA, the CDR3 is TGCAGCGTTGAGTCCCCGGGACACAACTCCTACGAGCAGTACTTC. The gene calls are TRBV29-1 and TRBJ2-7; TRBD1 might be the D (6 bases). The CDR3 covers 15 residues. The germline CDR1 and CDR2 sequences are SQVTM and ANQGSEA. V was shortened by 3 bases and J by 0 bases, with 15 bases between the two germline ends.

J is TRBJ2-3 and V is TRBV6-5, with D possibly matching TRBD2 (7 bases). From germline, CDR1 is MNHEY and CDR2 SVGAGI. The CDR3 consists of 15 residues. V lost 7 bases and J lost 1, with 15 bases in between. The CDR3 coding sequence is TGTGCCAGCACCCCCGGGGGGCACGGCACAGATACGCAGTATTTT. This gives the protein CASTPGGHGTDTQYF.

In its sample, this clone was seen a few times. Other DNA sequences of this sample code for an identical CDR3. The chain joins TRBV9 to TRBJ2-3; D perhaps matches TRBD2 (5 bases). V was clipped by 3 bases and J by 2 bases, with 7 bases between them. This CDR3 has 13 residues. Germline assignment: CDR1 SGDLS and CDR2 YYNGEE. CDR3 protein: CASSGGHTDTQYF. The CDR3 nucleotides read TGTGCCAGCAGCGGAGGGCACACAGATACGCAGTATTTT.

CDR3 in amino acids: CASSLEDTGYTF. The CDR3 coding sequence is TGCGCCAGCAGCTTGGAGGACACTGGCTACACCTTC. The chain recombines TRBV5-1 with TRBJ1-2; possible D gene TRBD1, 5 bases. V was trimmed by 0 bases and J by 7 bases, leaving 7 bases between them. Germline values: CDR1 SGHRS, CDR2 YFSETQ. The CDR3 loop spans 12 amino acids. The full variable domain, its missing parts supplied by reference TRBV5-1 and TRBJ1-2, is KAGVTQTPRYLIKTRGQQVTLSCSPISGHRSVSWYQQTPGQGLQFLFEYFSETQRNKGNFPGRFSGRQFSNSRSEMNVSTLELGDSALYLCASSLEDTGYTFGSGTRLTVV.

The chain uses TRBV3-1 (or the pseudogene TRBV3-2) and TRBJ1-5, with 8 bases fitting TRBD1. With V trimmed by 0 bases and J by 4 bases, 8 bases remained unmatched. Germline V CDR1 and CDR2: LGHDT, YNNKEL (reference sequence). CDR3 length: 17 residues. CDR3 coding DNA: TGTGCCAGCAGCCAAGAGCGCCCAGGGGGCGGAAATCAGCCCCAGCATTTT. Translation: CASSQERPGGGNQPQHF.

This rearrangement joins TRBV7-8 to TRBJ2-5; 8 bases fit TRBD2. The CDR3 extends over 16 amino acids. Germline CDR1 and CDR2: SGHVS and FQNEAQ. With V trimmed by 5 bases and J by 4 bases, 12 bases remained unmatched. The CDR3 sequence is CASSPRGAGGLETQYF. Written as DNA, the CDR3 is TGTGCCAGCAGCCCACGTGGGGCGGGGGGTTTAGAGACCCAGTACTTC.

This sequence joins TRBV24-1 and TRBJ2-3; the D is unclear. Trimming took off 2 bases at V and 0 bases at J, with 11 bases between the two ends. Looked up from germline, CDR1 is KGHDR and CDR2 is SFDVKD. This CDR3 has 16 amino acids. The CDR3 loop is CATSDSVPISTDTQYF. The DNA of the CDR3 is TGTGCCACCAGTGATTCAGTGCCCATTAGCACAGATACGCAGTATTTT.

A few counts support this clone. The CDR3 loop reads CASSVPRAGGAETQYF. As DNA, the CDR3 is TGTGCCAGCAGTGTCCCAAGGGCGGGGGGTGCAGAGACCCAGTACTTC. The chain couples TRBV28 to TRBJ2-5, with 8 bases that match TRBD2. The CDR3 consists of 16 residues. Germline CDR1 and CDR2: MDHEN and SYDVKM. The V and J ends lost 5 bases and 4 bases, in that order; junction bases with no gene match: 12.